Following are 21 T cell receptor beta chains from one sample sequenced in a study of sequential checkpoint blockade in melanoma. Described treatment: randomized to nivolumab then ipilimumab (arm A) or the reverse (arm B). Sequencing was performed with immunoSEQ multiplex PCR; in TCRdb, only in-frame clones are kept and a portion is missing. The sample lists more than 30,000 clones; 75% to 90% were seen once. Specimen: CD8+ T cells sorted from blood (inferred from file names), collected from a patient given nivolumab and ipilimumab in sequence. The receptors come from a human donor with melanoma.

V and J are TRBV29-1 and TRBJ1-2, with D possibly being TRBD1 (6 bases). The germline V and J ends were trimmed by 7 bases and 0 bases, with 9 bases remaining between them. The CDR3 consists of 12 residues. Per the germline V gene, CDR1 is SQVTM and CDR2 is ANQGSEA. This chain's CDR3 is CSAGDTNYGYTF. Written as DNA, the CDR3 is TGCAGCGCTGGGGACACTAACTATGGCTACACCTTC. Based on the CDR3 plus reference TRBV29-1 and TRBJ1-2, the full variable domain is SAVISQKPSRDICQRGTSLTIQCQVDSQVTMMFWYRQQPGQSLTLIATANQGSEATYESGFVIDKFPISRPNLTFSTLTVSNMSPEDSSIYLCSAGDTNYGYTFGSGTRLTVV.

This clone appeared a few times. The gene calls are TRBV13 and TRBJ2-1, with TRBD2 matching 8 bases. J lost 4 bases, V lost 5 bases, and 7 bases had no gene match. The germline V gene has CDR1 PRHDT and CDR2 FYEKMQ (reference sequence). This CDR3 spans 15 amino acids. In DNA, the CDR3 is TGTGCCAGCAGCCGCGGACTAGCAGAGTACAATGAGCAGTTCTTC. It codes for CASSRGLAEYNEQFF.

The chain recombines TRBV18 with TRBJ1-2; a possible D gene is TRBD1 (5 bases). This CDR3 is 14 amino acids long. Germline V gives CDR1 KGHSH, CDR2 LQKENI. With 3 bases removed from V and 6 bases from J, the gap between germline ends came to 14 bases. CDR3 in amino acids: CASSPAQASHGYTF. The CDR3 DNA follows: TGTGCCAGCTCACCGGCACAGGCGTCTCATGGCTACACCTTC.

The chain is built from TRBV27 and TRBJ2-2; 7 nucleotides align to TRBD2. The V gene's germline CDR1 is MNHEY and CDR2 SMNVEV (reference sequence). The CDR3 has 19 residues. V was pared by 5 bases and J by 0 bases, with 15 bases of the junction left unmatched. CDR3 coding DNA: TGTGCCAGCAGTCCTAAAAGGGCGAGCGGGAAAGCGAACACCGGGGAGCTGTTTTTT. This sequence encodes CASSPKRASGKANTGELFF.

The chain combines TRBV7-2 with TRBJ2-7, with D possibly matching TRBD1 (5 bases). The CDR3 consists of 14 residues. Trimming pared 4 bases from V and 3 bases from J, leaving 13 bases between. Germline V gene lookup returns CDR1 SGHTA and CDR2 FQGNSA. DNA for the CDR3: TGTGCCAGCAGCTACTCGACAGAGTTCTACGAGCAGTACTTC. As protein: CASSYSTEFYEQYF.

About this clone: Other nucleotide sequences in the sample specify the same CDR3. The chain joins TRBV19 to TRBJ2-1; 8 bases line up with TRBD2. With 5 bases clipped from V and 2 bases from J, the junction kept 8 bases outside the gene matches. Germline CDR1 and CDR2: LNHDA and SQIVND (reference sequence). This CDR3 contains 16 residues. CDR3 in amino acids: CASSAPGGRTYNEQFF. In DNA, the CDR3 is TGTGCCAGTAGTGCCCCTGGCGGGAGGACCTACAATGAGCAGTTCTTC.

The sample holds a few counts of this clone. An end of the junction differs from the germline gene, which may be a read error. The chain employs TRBV5-8 and TRBJ2-1, with 7 positions matching TRBD2. Germline-derived CDR1 and CDR2 are SGHTS and YDEGEE. This CDR3 region has 16 residues. CDR3 residues: CASSQATGGTYNEQFF. For the CDR3, the DNA is TGCGCCAGCAGCCAAGCTACGGGGGGAACCTACAATGAGCAGTTCTTC.

J is TRBJ2-6 and V is TRBV28; TRBD2 matches at 11 bases. This CDR3 has 22 residues. V dropped 6 bases and J dropped 3; count of bases not matched to a gene: 22. Germline V gene lookup returns CDR1 MDHEN and CDR2 SYDVKM. Here the CDR3 DNA reads TGTGCCAGCAGCTTCTTGGGAGTGGGCGACACTAGCGGGAGTTATGGGGCCAACGTCCTGACTTTC. Protein product: CASSFLGVGDTSGSYGANVLTF.

The CDR3 coding sequence is TGCGCCAGCAGCCAAGGCACCCCGCGGGACGGAGCTAATGAAAAACTGTTTTTT. Translating gives CASSQGTPRDGANEKLFF. The V gene is TRBV4-3, the J gene TRBJ1-4; D may be TRBD1 (5 bases). Per the germline V gene, CDR1 is LGHNA and CDR2 is YSLEER. The V and J ends lost 1 base and 3 bases respectively, with 18 bases between them. The CDR3 sequence is 18 residues long.

This clone was detected only a few times. The rearrangement links TRBV9 to TRBJ1-2; TRBD1 matches 7 bases. Per germline, CDR1 SGDLS and CDR2 YYNGEE. This CDR3 contains 14 residues. V was clipped by 3 bases and J by 4 bases; unmatched bases: 6. CDR3 region: CASSEGAGPYGYTF. In nucleotides, the CDR3 is TGTGCCAGCAGCGAGGGGGCAGGGCCCTATGGCTACACCTTC.

The CDR3 coding sequence is TGTGCCAGCAGTTTGAGAAGCGGGGCCTACAATGAGCAGTTCTTC. Its translation: CASSLRSGAYNEQFF. This sequence joins TRBV27 and TRBJ2-1, with 7 nucleotides matching TRBD2. Per the germline V gene, CDR1 is MNHEY and CDR2 is SMNVEV (reference sequence). This CDR3 spans 15 amino acids. Trimming removed 3 bases from V and 2 bases from J; junction bases left unmatched: 4.

CDR3 residues: CASSSGWTGGNEQFF. The CDR3 region has the DNA TGCGCCAGCAGCTCAGGATGGACAGGGGGCAATGAGCAGTTCTTC. This chain uses TRBV5-1 with TRBJ2-1; 10 positions agree with TRBD1. V shed 3 bases and J 6 bases; nucleotides not matched to a gene: 6. Looked up from germline, CDR1 is SGHRS and CDR2 is YFSETQ. The CDR3 covers 15 residues.

V usage is TRBV2 and J usage is TRBJ2-3, with TRBD1 identical over 7 bases. The CDR3 loop spans 17 amino acids. The trim removed 0 bases at V and 3 bases at J, leaving 9 bases unmatched. Germline assignment: CDR1 SNHLY and CDR2 FYNNEI. The CDR3: CASSEALEGAGTDTQYF. In DNA form, the CDR3 reads TGTGCCAGCAGTGAAGCGCTTGAGGGGGCAGGAACAGATACGCAGTATTTT.

V and J are TRBV5-7 and TRBJ1-4, with TRBD1 identical over 8 bases. TRBV5-7 is marked as an open reading frame, function uncertain. After removal of 0 bases from V and 6 bases from J, the junction contained 7 bases not matched to a gene. The CDR3 runs to 16 residues. As DNA, the CDR3 is TGTGCCAGCAGCTTGGAACCTGACAGGGGAGATGAAAAACTGTTTTTT. Its translation: CASSLEPDRGDEKLFF.

The J gene is TRBJ1-2, the V gene TRBV25-1; D is uncertain. CDR3 length: 11 residues. Germline V gene sequence: CDR1 MGHDK, CDR2 SYGVNS. V lost 0 bases to trimming and J lost 8 bases, with 4 bases between them. CDR3: CASSEYLGYTF. The CDR3 DNA sequence: TGTGCCAGCAGTGAATACCTAGGCTACACCTTC.

J is TRBJ1-5 and V is TRBV27, with a possible D match to TRBD1 (5 bases). Trimming took 2 bases from V and 0 from J, leaving 11 bases between them. Per germline, CDR1 MNHEY and CDR2 SMNVEV (reference sequence). The CDR3 loop spans 16 amino acids. This chain's CDR3 is CASSLDSSYSNQPQHF. CDR3 nucleotide sequence: TGTGCCAGCAGTTTAGACAGTTCATATAGCAATCAGCCCCAGCATTTT.

This clone was seen a handful of times. This chain links TRBV5-1 with TRBJ1-5; no reliable D call. The CDR3 runs to 15 residues. Germline V gives CDR1 SGHRS, CDR2 YFSETQ. Between the trimmed V and J ends, which lost 0 bases and 2 bases, there was a span of 9 bases. The CDR3 loop reads CASSLAGHGNQPQHF. DNA for the CDR3: TGCGCCAGCAGCTTGGCTGGGCACGGCAATCAGCCCCAGCATTTT.

There are a few counts of this clone. A far larger clone is just one base off, so this is likely a read error. Other DNA sequences from this sample encode an identical CDR3 as well. In DNA, the CDR3 is TGTGCCAGCAGCCAAGACTTAGCGGCGGGCTATGAGCAGTTCTTC. This encodes CASSQDLAAGYEQFF. The chain links TRBV5-4 to TRBJ2-1; D perhaps matches TRBD2 (6 bases). Trimming left V 4 bases short and J 8 bases short, with 19 bases between. Germline CDR1 SGHNT, CDR2 YYREEE (reference sequence). CDR3 length: 15 residues.

The chain has TRBV5-1 and TRBJ2-5, with a weak D call TRBD2 (6 bases). Germline CDR1 reads SGHRS; CDR2 reads YFSETQ. The ends were cut back, 0 bases at V and 2 bases at J, with 8 bases in the middle. CDR3 length equals 14 residues. The CDR3 protein is CASSLERGQETQYF. CDR3 sequence (DNA): TGCGCCAGCAGCTTGGAACGGGGGCAAGAGACCCAGTACTTC.

The chain recombines TRBV5-6 with TRBJ2-7; 10 bases match TRBD1. This CDR3 is built from 14 residues. CDR1 is SGHDT and CDR2 is YYEEEE in the germline V gene. The V gene end was trimmed by 3 bases and the J gene end by 5 bases; junction bases not matched to a gene: 5. Here the CDR3 DNA reads TGTGCCAGCAGCTGGGGGACAGGGGCAAACGAGCAGTACTTC. This codes for CASSWGTGANEQYF.

The chain carries TRBV4-1 and TRBJ2-1; TRBD1 aligns across 10 bases. V lost 6 bases to trimming and J lost 9 bases; unmatched junction nucleotides: 11. Germline values: CDR1 MGHRA, CDR2 YSYEKL. This CDR3 spans 15 amino acids. DNA of the CDR3: TGCGCCAGCAGTTTTGGACAGGGGGTACTCAGTGAGCAGTTCTTC. It specifies CASSFGQGVLSEQFF.